A selection of T cell receptor beta chains follows, all from one sample in a study of early T cells in non-severe SARS-CoV-2 infection. TCRdb itself ran the 5' RACE reads through MiXCR, one entry per CDR3 protein. The sample carries 20,000 to 30,000 distinct CDR3 sequences, 4.3% recorded once. The source material was whole blood. These receptors were taken from an adult who was a healthcare worker with PCR-confirmed SARS-CoV-2 infection or an uninfected control (not recorded which). The CDR3 runs from the conserved cysteine through the conserved F or W. Fields, in order: V gene, D gene, J gene, clone size, CDR3 protein, CDR3 DNA. A D gene is named only where the DNA matches it firmly. The size field reads once, few, many, or a class for an expanded clone.

V: TRBV5-1
D: NA
J: TRBJ2-1
size: many
CDR3: CASSSRDFLYNEQFF
DNA: TGCGCCAGCAGCTCCCGGGACTTCCTCTACAATGAGCAGTTCTTC

V: TRBV20-1
D: TRBD2
J: TRBJ2-7
size: many
CDR3: CSASGSPYEQYF
DNA: TGCAGTGCGAGCGGGAGTCCATACGAGCAGTACTTC

V: TRBV11-2
D: TRBD2
J: TRBJ2-2
size: many
CDR3: CASSPISGRATGELFF
DNA: TGTGCCAGCAGCCCCATTAGCGGGAGGGCCACCGGGGAGCTGTTTTTT

V: TRBV18
D: NA
J: TRBJ1-1
size: many
CDR3: CASSPPGRNTEAFF
DNA: TGTGCCAGCTCACCTCCGGGAAGGAACACTGAAGCTTTCTTT

V: TRBV6-6
D: NA
J: TRBJ1-4
size: many
CDR3: CASSYIAGSGTNEKLFF
DNA: TGTGCCAGCAGTTATATCGCGGGGAGTGGCACTAATGAAAAACTGTTTTTT

V: TRBV10-3
D: NA
J: TRBJ2-5
size: many
CDR3: CAISRESRGETQYF
DNA: TGTGCCATCAGTCGGGAGAGCCGGGGGGAGACCCAGTACTTC

V: TRBV7-9
D: NA
J: TRBJ1-3
size: many
CDR3: CASSLTGVSNTIYF
DNA: TGTGCCAGCAGCTTGACAGGTGTATCCAACACCATATATTTT

V: TRBV6-5
D: NA
J: TRBJ1-2
size: few
CDR3: CASSKARGYGYTF
DNA: TGTGCCAGCAGTAAGGCCCGCGGATATGGCTACACCTTC

V: TRBV4-1
D: NA
J: TRBJ1-5
size: many
CDR3: CASSPLINQPQHF
DNA: TGCGCCAGCAGCCCCTTGATCAATCAGCCCCAGCATTTT

V: TRBV18
D: NA
J: TRBJ1-5
size: many
CDR3: CASSPPGVGADSNQPQHF
DNA: TGTGCCAGCTCACCTCCGGGTGTGGGGGCAGATAGCAATCAGCCCCAGCATTTT